This T cell receptor beta chain was sequenced in a study of cytomegalovirus exposure and HLA in healthy donors. General observations from the study: In an earlier analysis, productive rearrangement rates for most beta V segments clustered near 87% or 30%.

The CDR3 contains 15 residues. V dropped 1 base and J dropped 2 bases, with 9 bases sitting between them. Germline V gives CDR1 SNHLY, CDR2 FYNNEI. This clone came up once. The target antigen is unknown. Both 60 Vbeta primers and 13 Jbeta primers went into the PCR. TCRdb's table, derived via immunoSEQ multiplex PCR, lists solely in-frame clones and lacks some. This table holds 150,000 to 200,000 clones, 77% found once. The receptor was derived from a woman under 40 in good health and CMV-seropositive. This rearrangement joins TRBV2 to TRBJ1-3, with D unresolved. Sequenced: PBMCs. As DNA, the CDR3 is TGTGCCAGCAGTGAAGTAGTGTCAACTGGAAACACCATATATTTT. It yields the protein CASSEVVSTGNTIYF.